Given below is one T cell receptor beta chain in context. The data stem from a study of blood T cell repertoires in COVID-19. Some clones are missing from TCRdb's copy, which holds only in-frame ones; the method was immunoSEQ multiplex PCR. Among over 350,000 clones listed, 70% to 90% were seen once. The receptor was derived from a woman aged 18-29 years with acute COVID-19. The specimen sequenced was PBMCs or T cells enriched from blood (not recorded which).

CDR3 coding DNA: TGTGCCAGCAGCGAAGAACAGGGTTACGAGCAGTACTTC. Its protein product is CASSEEQGYEQYF. The V call is TRBV7-6, the J call TRBJ2-7, with D tentatively TRBD1 (6 bases). The germline V and J ends were trimmed by 5 bases and 4 bases, with 12 bases remaining between them. The germline V gene encodes CDR1 SGHVS and CDR2 FNYEAQ. This CDR3 is built from 13 residues.